One T cell receptor (beta chain) is described in this entry. Its specificity is unknown. PCR used 60 Vbeta primers and 13 Jbeta primers. Method: immunoSEQ multiplex PCR; TCRdb's copy keeps in-frame clones and lacks some. This sample yields 90,000 to 120,000 clones, of which approximately 79% are seen a single time; 4.5% to 7% belongs to the top ten. The sample is drawn from a study of cytomegalovirus exposure and HLA in healthy donors. As for the study in general: Researchers found that about four fifths of around 400 genotyped donors fell within the Caucasian-associated ancestry cluster.

Study observations and caveats: According to the study, 160 or so TCR beta chains were cytomegalovirus-associated. Exclusion applied to some V segments, including TRBV6-2 and TRBV6-3, as they were indistinguishable. Later work showed greater clonal expansion in HLA-associated TCR beta chains than in equally common others.

This CDR3 region has 15 residues. CDR1 and CDR2 from the germline V gene are MNHEY and SVGAGI. Trimming cost V 2 bases and J 2 bases; bases outside gene matches: 4. The chain couples TRBV6-5 to TRBJ2-7, with 9 bases that match TRBD1. This receptor was identified in a man aged 55 to 70 in good health and CMV-seropositive. Material for sequencing was PBMCs. CDR3 sequence (DNA): TGTGCCAGCAGTTACACACAGGGGGCTCCCTACGAGCAGTACTTC. Amino acid sequence: CASSYTQGAPYEQYF.